The rows below give T cell receptor beta chains drawn from one sample of a study of PD-L1 blockade in urothelial cancer. Only in-frame clones appear in the TCRdb table, and some are missing; sequencing was by immunoSEQ multiplex PCR. The sample shows about 74,000 clones, roughly nine tenths of them seen only once. The source was PBMCs, collected around atezolizumab (anti-PD-L1) treatment. The source of these receptors is a man between 70 and 80 years old with urothelial cancer. Both conserved end residues are part of each CDR3. A D gene is named only where the DNA matches it firmly. Only some rows state a clone size, as once, few, many or a class for expanded clones.

>.|once|TRBV6-5|TRBJ1-1
CASSYSGWNTEAFF
TGTGCCAGCAGTTACTCGGGCTGGAACACTGAAGCTTTCTTT
>TRBD1|.|TRBV30|TRBJ2-7
CAWNPGQGPEQYF
TGTGCCTGGAACCCGGGACAGGGGCCCGAGCAGTACTTC
>.|many|TRBV30|TRBJ2-3
CAWTSIGRLDTQYF
TGTGCCTGGACCTCAATAGGGAGGCTAGATACGCAGTATTTT
>.|.|TRBV2|TRBJ1-1
CASIGRVLNTEAFF
TGTGCCAGCATCGGTAGAGTGTTGAACACTGAAGCTTTCTTT
>.|once|TRBV30|TRBJ2-2
CAWSVDGLNTGELFF
TGTGCCTGGAGTGTAGACGGGTTGAACACCGGGGAGCTGTTTTTT
>.|.|TRBV27|TRBJ2-4
CASTSGRGNIQYF
TGTGCCAGCACGAGCGGCAGGGGAAACATTCAGTACTTC
>TRBD2|.|TRBV4-1|TRBJ2-7
CASSQQGSGRLYEQYF
TGCGCCAGCAGCCAGCAAGGGAGCGGGAGACTCTACGAGCAGTACTTC
>.|.|TRBV19|TRBJ2-4
CASRDRDSRNIQYF
TGTGCCAGTAGGGACCGGGACTCACGCAACATTCAGTACTTC
>TRBD1|.|TRBV2|TRBJ1-5
CASSPGTGNNQPQHF
TGTGCCAGCAGCCCTGGGACAGGGAACAATCAGCCCCAGCATTTT
>.|.|TRBV7-9|TRBJ1-4
CASSLESATNEKLFF
TGTGCCAGCAGCTTAGAATCTGCAACTAATGAAAAACTGTTTTTT
>TRBD2|.|TRBV5-8|TRBJ2-1
CASSFGGREQFF
TGTGCCAGCAGCTTCGGGGGGAGGGAGCAGTTCTTC
>.|.|TRBV6-5|TRBJ2-5
CASSYGPGLETQYF
TGTGCCAGCAGTTACGGTCCGGGACTAGAGACCCAGTACTTC
>TRBD2|.|TRBV10-1|TRBJ2-1
CASSEALAGTYNEQFF
TGCGCCAGCAGTGAGGCTCTAGCGGGAACCTACAATGAGCAGTTCTTC
>TRBD2|.|TRBV29-1|TRBJ2-5
CSVDSGRAGETQYF
TGCAGCGTTGACAGCGGGAGGGCCGGGGAGACCCAGTACTTC
>.|.|TRBV28|TRBJ2-1
CASSLIKGGTYNEQFF
TGTGCCAGCAGTTTAATAAAAGGGGGAACCTACAATGAGCAGTTCTTC
>TRBD2|.|TRBV7-2|TRBJ2-2
CASSRLAANTGELFF
TGTGCCAGCAGCCGACTAGCGGCGAACACCGGGGAGCTGTTTTTT
>TRBD2|.|TRBV9|TRBJ2-1
CASSVGGRASYNEQFF
TGTGCCAGCAGCGTTGGTGGGAGGGCATCCTACAATGAGCAGTTCTTC
>TRBD1|.|TRBV6-5|TRBJ2-5
CASSRRTGEVWTQYF
TGTGCCAGCAGCCGACGGACAGGGGAGGTTTGGACCCAGTACTTC
>TRBD2|.|TRBV6-5|TRBJ2-1
CASSTGRDEQFF
TGTGCCAGCAGTACGGGGAGGGATGAGCAGTTCTTC
>.|once|TRBV7-6|TRBJ2-7
CASSKGGETYEQYF
TGTGCCAGCAGCAAAGGGGGAGAAACCTACGAGCAGTACTTC
>.|.|TRBV27|TRBJ1-3
CASSLYSPRSGNTIYF
TGTGCCAGCAGTTTATATTCCCCGAGGTCTGGAAACACCATATATTTT
>TRBD2|.|TRBV11-2|TRBJ2-1
CASSPRLAGDEQFF
TGTGCCAGCAGCCCGAGACTAGCGGGAGATGAGCAGTTCTTC
>.|once|TRBV5-8|TRBJ2-5
CASSPWKRAETQYF
TGTGCCAGCAGCCCCTGGAAGCGGGCGGAGACCCAGTACTTC
>.|.|TRBV14|TRBJ2-3
CASSYTDTQYF
TGTGCCAGCAGTTACACAGATACGCAGTATTTT
>.|once|TRBV6-4|TRBJ2-4
CAGALAKNIQYF
TGTGCTGGGGCGCTAGCCAAAAACATTCAGTACTTC
>TRBD2|once|TRBV2|TRBJ2-7
CASRRRRENILDEQYF
TGTGCCAGCCGGAGGAGGCGGGAGAATATCCTTGACGAGCAGTACTTC
>TRBD1|.|TRBV19|TRBJ2-4
CASSIVRDREGLAKNIQYF
TGTGCCAGTAGTATAGTCCGGGACAGGGAGGGACTAGCCAAAAACATTCAGTACTTC
>.|.|TRBV5-1|TRBJ2-3
CASSLLGGVSRDKDTQYF
TGCGCCAGCAGCTTGTTGGGCGGCGTCAGCAGGGACAAGGATACGCAGTATTTT
>.|.|TRBV6-1|TRBJ2-5
CASSNLGSWQETQYF
TGTGCCAGCAGTAACCTAGGCTCCTGGCAAGAGACCCAGTACTTC
>TRBD1|.|TRBV19|TRBJ2-6
CASSRGQGTSGANVLTF
TGTGCCAGTAGTAGGGGACAGGGGACCTCTGGGGCCAACGTCCTGACTTTC
>TRBD2|.|TRBV2|TRBJ2-7
CASKALAGGIAEQYF
TGTGCCAGCAAGGCACTAGCGGGAGGAATTGCCGAGCAGTACTTC
>TRBD1|.|TRBV28|TRBJ2-1
CASSSQGAYNEQFF
TGTGCCAGCAGTTCGCAGGGGGCCTACAATGAGCAGTTCTTC
>TRBD1|.|TRBV6-1|TRBJ2-5
CASREGTGRETQYF
TGTGCCAGCAGGGAGGGGACAGGGAGGGAGACCCAGTACTTC
>TRBD2|.|TRBV19|TRBJ2-3
CASSIRGGDTQYF
TGTGCCAGTAGTATCCGGGGGGGAGATACGCAGTATTTT
>TRBD1|.|TRBV30|TRBJ2-2
CAWSSSQGVNTGELFF
TGTGCCTGGAGCTCCTCGCAGGGGGTTAACACCGGGGAGCTGTTTTTT
>.|.|TRBV5-1|TRBJ1-5
CASSLFGGEQPQHF
TGCGCCAGCAGCTTGTTCGGGGGGGAGCAGCCCCAGCATTTT
>TRBD2|.|TRBV18|TRBJ2-7
CASSRGGTLYEQYF
TGTGCCAGCTCACGGGGGGGAACCCTCTACGAGCAGTACTTC
>TRBD1|.|TRBV6-5|TRBJ1-2
CASSSPGTGNYGYTF
TGTGCCAGCAGTTCTCCCGGGACAGGGAACTATGGCTACACCTTC
>TRBD1|once|TRBV29-1|TRBJ2-3
CSVGQGRGDTQYF
TGCAGCGTCGGACAGGGGAGAGGAGATACGCAGTATTTT
>.|.|TRBV28|TRBJ1-5
CASRGFGNQPQHF
TGTGCCAGCCGCGGGTTCGGCAATCAGCCCCAGCATTTT
>TRBD1|medium-sized|TRBV5-1|TRBJ1-2
CASSLAGTGGGYTF
TGCGCCAGCAGCTTGGCCGGGACAGGGGGTGGCTACACCTTC
>.|.|TRBV11-2|TRBJ1-5
CASSLEGKGNQPQHF
TGTGCCAGCAGCTTAGAGGGAAAGGGGAATCAGCCCCAGCATTTT
>.|.|TRBV9|TRBJ1-1
CASSYTGMNTEAFF
TGTGCCAGCAGCTATACAGGGATGAACACTGAAGCTTTCTTT
>.|.|TRBV5-6|TRBJ2-1
CASSLADLSGHNEQFF
TGTGCCAGCAGCTTGGCCGATCTGAGCGGCCACAATGAGCAGTTCTTC
>TRBD2|.|TRBV19|TRBJ2-7
CASSISGRNEQYF
TGTGCCAGTAGTATTAGCGGGAGAAACGAGCAGTACTTC
>.|.|TRBV19|TRBJ1-5
CASTFSNQPQHF
TGTGCCAGTACATTTAGCAATCAGCCCCAGCATTTT
>.|.|TRBV28|TRBJ2-7
CASTLRGVGSYEQYF
TGTGCCAGCACCCTGCGGGGCGTGGGCTCCTACGAGCAGTACTTC
>.|once|TRBV28|TRBJ2-3
CASSRTIQDTQYF
TGTGCCAGCAGTCGGACTATACAAGATACGCAGTATTTT
>TRBD2|.|TRBV5-1|TRBJ2-1
CASSLELAGYNEQFF
TGCGCCAGCAGCTTGGAACTAGCGGGCTACAATGAGCAGTTCTTC
>TRBD1|.|TRBV2|TRBJ2-7
CASSVWDRVAKQYF
TGTGCCAGCAGTGTTTGGGACAGGGTCGCCAAGCAGTACTTC
>.|.|TRBV5-6|TRBJ1-5
CASSLGSGPQHF
TGTGCCAGCAGCTTGGGATCCGGGCCCCAGCATTTT
>TRBD1|.|TRBV19|TRBJ1-4
CASSSAGGEKLFF
TGTGCCAGTAGTTCGGCAGGGGGTGAAAAACTGTTTTTT
>TRBD2|few|TRBV28|TRBJ2-7
CASRRSGWVEQYF
TGTGCCAGCCGACGTAGCGGGTGGGTGGAGCAGTACTTC
>.|.|TRBV2|TRBJ2-7
CASSGETFYEQYF
TGTGCCAGCAGTGGGGAGACCTTCTACGAGCAGTACTTC
>.|few|TRBV29-1|TRBJ2-2
CSTQDNPTGELFF
TGCAGCACTCAGGACAATCCCACCGGGGAGCTGTTTTTT
>TRBD2|.|TRBV29-1|TRBJ2-3
CSVGHNTIAGAQYF
TGCAGCGTCGGACACAACACCATAGCGGGAGCGCAGTATTTT
>.|.|TRBV6-1|TRBJ2-2
CASSRELGTGELFF
TGTGCCAGCAGCCGGGAGTTGGGCACCGGGGAGCTGTTTTTT